This TCR beta chain was documented in a study of shared clonotypes between healthy human individuals. Study overall: Each donor had three CD4 naive, three CD4 memory, two CD8 naive and one CD8 memory plate. Study-level results: Larger richness was generally estimated for naive than memory subsets.

Only in-frame clones appear in the TCRdb table, and some are missing; sequencing was by immunoSEQ multiplex PCR. The sample shows around 2,000,000 clones, roughly 94% of them seen only once. Note on this clone: Its target is not known.

Caucasian adults residing in Nashville, Tennessee made up all the donors. This CDR3 region has 14 residues. The germline CDR1 and CDR2 sequences are MNHEY and SVGAGI. J gave up 6 bases and V 4 bases, and 1 base lay outside the gene matches. The source material was naive CD4+ T cells sorted from blood. The subset was: CD45RA+ positively selected. V usage is TRBV6-5 and J usage is TRBJ2-3; 13 bases are shared with TRBD2. This clonotype was obtained from a man between 18 and 29 years old in good health. CDR3 sequence (DNA): TGTGCCAGCAGTTTGGGACTAGCGGGGGATACGCAGTATTTT. Its protein product is CASSLGLAGDTQYF.